This TCR beta chain is drawn from a study of identical twins. Points from the study as a whole: Rather than following the same donors, the conclusions depended on cross-sectional statistical analysis.

One entry per CDR3 protein, called by TCRdb with MiXCR from the 5' RACE reads. Among about 240,000 distinct CDR3 sequences listed, roughly 13% were seen once. Trimming cost V 6 bases and J 8 bases; bases outside gene matches: 11. The CDR3 has 16 amino acids. Germline V gene data show CDR1 as SEHNR and CDR2 as FQNEAQ (reference sequence). Concerning this clonotype: What it binds is unknown.

This same sample was also part of a study on yellow fever vaccine responses in identical twins.

V is TRBV7-9 and J is TRBJ2-1; 12 nucleotides align to TRBD2. This TCR came from a young woman in good health. The sequenced sample consisted of memory (CD45RO+) T cells sorted from blood. The CDR3 spells CASSLRLAGVFDEQFF. CDR3 nucleotides: TGTGCCAGCAGTCTAAGACTAGCGGGAGTTTTCGATGAGCAGTTCTTC.